The 16 T cell receptor beta chains below come from one sample, sequenced in a study of identical twins. TCRdb re-called the 5' RACE reads through MiXCR, storing one row per CDR3 protein. The sample lists hundreds of thousands of distinct CDR3 sequences; 8.5% to 9.5% were seen once. This sample also appeared in a second study, on yellow fever vaccine responses in identical twins.

The specimen was PBMCs. These receptors were collected from a young woman in good health.

There are a few counts of this clonotype. The V gene is TRBV20-1, the J gene TRBJ2-3; 7 bases fit TRBD2. The CDR3 sequence is 14 residues long. Per the germline V gene, CDR1 is DFQATT and CDR2 is SNEGSKA (reference sequence). The J segment lost 14 bases and the V segment lost 1 base, leaving 15 bases of the junction unmatched. DNA of the CDR3: TGCAGTGCTAGAGTCCTAGCGGACCCCACGCCAGCGTATTTT. Its protein is CSARVLADPTPAYF.

This chain connects TRBV10-3 to TRBJ2-7; possibly TRBD1 for D (5 bases). Trimming took 11 bases from V and 5 from J, leaving 16 bases between them. This CDR3 has 12 amino acids. The germline CDR1 and CDR2 sequences are ENHRY and SYGVKD. The CDR3 here is CAVGQGSHEQYF. For the CDR3, the DNA is TGTGCCGTGGGGCAGGGATCCCACGAGCAGTACTTC.

V and J are TRBV5-1 and TRBJ2-2; tentative D call: TRBD2 (6 bases). The CDR3 runs to 15 residues. V shed 0 bases and J shed 4 bases, with 10 bases lying between them. In germline, CDR1 is SGHRS, CDR2 YFSETQ. The CDR3 loop is CASSLEPGGTGELFF. As DNA, the CDR3 is TGCGCCAGCAGCTTGGAGCCCGGGGGCACCGGGGAGCTGTTTTTT.

This clonotype was detected only a few times. The rearrangement uses TRBV5-1 and TRBJ2-3; 9 bases are a match to TRBD1. Trimming cost V 4 bases and J 2 bases; bases outside gene matches: 11. The germline V gene encodes CDR1 SGHRS and CDR2 YFSETQ. This CDR3 region has 17 residues. The CDR3 sequence is CASSPKSGQGPTDTQYF. The CDR3 DNA sequence: TGCGCCAGCAGCCCCAAATCGGGACAGGGACCCACAGATACGCAGTATTTT.

J is TRBJ2-3 and V is TRBV28; D may correspond to TRBD1 or TRBD2 (6 bases each). The CDR3 has 16 amino acids. Germline V CDR1 and CDR2: MDHEN, SYDVKM. The germline V and J ends were trimmed by 7 bases and 6 bases, with 23 bases remaining between them. CDR3 sequence: CASIVTGANSADTQYF. CDR3 DNA: TGTGCCAGCATCGTCACGGGGGCGAATAGCGCGGATACGCAGTATTTT. The full variable domain, rest sourced from reference TRBV28 and TRBJ2-3, is DVKVTQSSRYLVKRTGEKVFLECVQDMDHENMFWYRQDPGLGLRLIYFSYDVKMKEKGDIPEGYSVSREKKERFSLILESASTNQTSMYLCASIVTGANSADTQYFGPGTRLTVL.

At least ten counts were recorded for this clonotype. This rearrangement joins TRBV4-3 to TRBJ2-1, with D tentatively TRBD2 (6 bases). The CDR3 sequence is 15 residues long. The germline V gene has CDR1 LGHNA and CDR2 YSLEER. Trimming took 1 base from V and 10 from J, leaving 17 bases between them. CDR3 nucleotide sequence: TGCGCCAGCAGCCAAGTATTCAGGATTGGGGGGGAGCAGTTCTTC. Its protein is CASSQVFRIGGEQFF.

The sample holds many counts of this clonotype. The chain has TRBV11-2 and TRBJ2-1, with 10 bases lining up with TRBD2. V dropped 1 base and J dropped 4; count of bases not matched to a gene: 10. CDR3 size: 18 residues. Germline loops: CDR1 SGHAT, CDR2 FQNNGV. The CDR3 DNA is TGTGCCAGCAGCTTAGGAGGGCCTAGGACTAGCGGTTACAATGAGCAGTTCTTC. Translation: CASSLGGPRTSGYNEQFF.

This clonotype was seen many times. This chain uses TRBV10-3 with TRBJ2-7, with D hard to call. CDR1 is ENHRY, CDR2 SYGVKD, per germline. The CDR3 has 15 amino acids. V lost 2 bases and J lost 2, with 13 bases in between. The CDR3 bases are TGTGCCATCAGTGAGGAGTCCGGCAGGCCCTACGAGCAGTACTTC. Protein product: CAISEESGRPYEQYF.

The sample holds a few counts of this clonotype. This chain connects TRBV7-9 to TRBJ2-5; a possible D gene is TRBD2 (6 bases). This CDR3 contains 13 residues. Trimming left V 7 bases short and J 2 bases short, with 11 bases between. CDR1 is SEHNR and CDR2 is FQNEAQ in the germline V gene (reference sequence). CDR3 loop: CASITAGQETQYF. CDR3 DNA: TGTGCCAGCATAACGGCGGGACAAGAGACCCAGTACTTC.

The gene calls are TRBV7-9 and TRBJ2-7; TRBD2 matches at 11 bases. The junction had 7 bases not matched to a gene; V was cut back by 5 bases and J by 7 bases. CDR1 and CDR2 from the germline V gene are SEHNR and FQNEAQ (reference sequence). CDR3 length equals 14 residues. CDR3 in amino acids: CASSKLAGVGEQYF. CDR3 in DNA: TGTGCCAGCAGCAAACTAGCGGGAGTAGGTGAGCAGTACTTC.

The chain recombines TRBV5-1 with TRBJ2-1; D perhaps matches TRBD2 (5 bases). Looked up from germline, CDR1 is SGHRS and CDR2 is YFSETQ. The V end lost 2 bases, the J end lost 7 bases, and 22 bases lay between the germline ends. The CDR3 spans 17 residues. The DNA for the CDR3 is TGCGCCAGCAGCTTTGGGATTCGACGGGAAATTGATAATGAGCAGTTCTTC. Encoded protein: CASSFGIRREIDNEQFF.

This clonotype has more than one count but fewer than ten. This chain joins TRBV24-1 and TRBJ2-1; tentative D call: TRBD2 (5 bases). The CDR3 is 12 amino acids. V lost 4 bases to trimming and J lost 7 bases, with 7 bases between them. Germline V gives CDR1 KGHDR, CDR2 SFDVKD. Written as DNA, the CDR3 is TGTGCCACCAGTGACCCGGGGAATGAGCAGTTCTTC. Protein sequence: CATSDPGNEQFF.

The chain has TRBV27 and TRBJ2-5; 11 bases align to TRBD2. The germline V gene encodes CDR1 MNHEY and CDR2 SMNVEV (reference sequence). This CDR3 is built from 16 residues. V lost 6 bases and J lost 4; bases outside the gene matches: 10. CDR3 loop: CASRTIAGGPGETQYF. DNA for the CDR3: TGTGCCAGCAGGACCATAGCGGGGGGGCCCGGAGAGACCCAGTACTTC.

This chain uses TRBV2 with TRBJ2-2; D remains ambiguous. Trimming pared 6 bases from V and 9 bases from J, leaving 14 bases between. CDR3 size: 13 residues. Germline-derived CDR1 and CDR2 are SNHLY and FYNNEI. The CDR3 region has the DNA TGTGCCAGCAGGGCGACCCTCTCGCGGGAGCTGTTTTTT. Encoded protein: CASRATLSRELFF. Variable domain in full (rest from reference TRBV2 and TRBJ2-2): EPEVTQTPSHQVTQMGQEVILRCVPISNHLYFYWYRQILGQKVEFLVSFYNNEISEKSEIFDDQFSVERPDGSNFTLKIRSTKLEDSAMYFCASRATLSRELFFGEGSRLTVL.

This clonotype turned up a few times. The rearrangement links TRBV24-1 to TRBJ2-1; no definite D call. Deletions cut 12 bases from V and 6 bases from J, with 20 bases between. The CDR3 length is 14 residues. CDR1 KGHDR and CDR2 SFDVKD come from the germline V gene. CDR3: CAWVSWLFSNEQFF. CDR3 nucleotides: TGTGCCTGGGTGAGTTGGCTTTTCTCCAATGAGCAGTTCTTC.

The rearrangement links TRBV12-3 or TRBV12-4 to TRBJ2-5, with 11 nucleotides matching TRBD2. With 5 bases clipped from V and 0 bases from J, the junction kept 8 bases outside the gene matches. The CDR3 consists of 17 residues. In DNA, the CDR3 is TGTGCCAGCAGTCAAATAACTAGCGGGAGTTACCAAGAGACCCAGTACTTC. Residues: CASSQITSGSYQETQYF.